This is a list of T cell receptor beta chains from one sample in a study of shared clonotypes between healthy human individuals. Produced via immunoSEQ multiplex PCR; TCRdb's table is partial and in-frame only. The sample includes around 700,000 clones, approximately 74% of them seen just once. The sequenced material came from memory CD4+ T cells sorted from blood. These receptors all come from a woman in her 30s in good health. The CDR3 runs from the conserved cysteine through the conserved F or W. The D gene is left open where the match is weak. Size is omitted from some rows. Given values are once, few, many or a class for expanded clones.

TGTGCCAGTTCCGCCAGGGAAAGTCAGCCCCAGCATTTT CASSARESQPQHF once TRBJ1-5 NA TRBV18
TGTGCCAGCAGCCCTATTAACACTGAAGCTTTCTTT CASSPINTEAFF NA TRBJ1-1 NA TRBV28
TGTGCCAGTCGGAGGACAGGGGCCGGGGATACGCAGTATTTT CASRRTGAGDTQYF NA TRBJ2-3 TRBD1 TRBV19
TGTGCCATCAGTGATTCGAGGGCTAGCGGGGACGAGCAGTACTTC CAISDSRASGDEQYF few TRBJ2-7 TRBD2 TRBV10-3
TGTGCCACCAGCAGAGCGGACCCGCGTGAAAAACTGTTTTTT CATSRADPREKLFF NA TRBJ1-4 NA TRBV15
TGTGCCAGTAAAGCGGACAGGAATAGCAATCAGCCCCAGCATTTT CASKADRNSNQPQHF NA TRBJ1-5 TRBD1 TRBV19
TGTGCCAGCAGCTTACGGAGGGCGGGGTCCAAAAACATTCAGTACTTC CASSLRRAGSKNIQYF NA TRBJ2-4 NA TRBV7-2
TGTGCCAGTAGTCCACAGGGAGGGGCCCGCAATCAGCCCCAGCATTTT CASSPQGGARNQPQHF NA TRBJ1-5 NA TRBV19
TGTGCCAGCAGTGAAGGGGGCTATCCCTACGAGCAGTACTTC CASSEGGYPYEQYF NA TRBJ2-7 NA TRBV6-1
TGTGCCAGCAGCTCAGCGGGATGGATCGGCAATGAGCAGTTCTTC CASSSAGWIGNEQFF NA TRBJ2-1 TRBD2 TRBV7-9
TGTGCCAGCACCCCCGGGACAAAGGGACAGCCCCAGCATTTT CASTPGTKGQPQHF NA TRBJ1-5 NA TRBV28